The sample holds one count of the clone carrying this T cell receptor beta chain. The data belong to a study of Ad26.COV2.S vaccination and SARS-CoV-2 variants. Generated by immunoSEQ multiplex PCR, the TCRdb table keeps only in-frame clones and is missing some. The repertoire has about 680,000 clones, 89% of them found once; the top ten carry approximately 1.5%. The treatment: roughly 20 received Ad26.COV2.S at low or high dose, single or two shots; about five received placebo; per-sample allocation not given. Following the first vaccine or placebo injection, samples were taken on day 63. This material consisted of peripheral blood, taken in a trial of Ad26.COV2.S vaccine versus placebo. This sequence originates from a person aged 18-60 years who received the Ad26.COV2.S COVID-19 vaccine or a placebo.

CDR3 bases: TGTGCCAGCAGTGAGCCGGAGGAGAATGAGCAGTTCTTC. Translation gives CASSEPEENEQFF. This chain links TRBV25-1 with TRBJ2-1; D possibly corresponds to TRBD2 (5 bases). Germline values: CDR1 MGHDK, CDR2 SYGVNS. This CDR3 contains 13 residues. Trimming left V 3 bases short and J 7 bases short, with 10 bases between.